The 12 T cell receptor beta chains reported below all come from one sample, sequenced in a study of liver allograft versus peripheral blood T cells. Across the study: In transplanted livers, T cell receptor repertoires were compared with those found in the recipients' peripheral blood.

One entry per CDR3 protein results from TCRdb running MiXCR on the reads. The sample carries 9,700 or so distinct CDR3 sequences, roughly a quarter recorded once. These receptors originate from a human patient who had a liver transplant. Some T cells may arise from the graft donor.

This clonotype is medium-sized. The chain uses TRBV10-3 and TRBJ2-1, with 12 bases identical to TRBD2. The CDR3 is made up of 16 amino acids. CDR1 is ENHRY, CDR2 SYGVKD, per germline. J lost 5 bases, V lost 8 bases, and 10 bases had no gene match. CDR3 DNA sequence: TGTGCCATCTCCCCGACACTAGCGGGGGGCAACAATGAGCAGTTCTTC. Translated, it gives CAISPTLAGGNNEQFF.

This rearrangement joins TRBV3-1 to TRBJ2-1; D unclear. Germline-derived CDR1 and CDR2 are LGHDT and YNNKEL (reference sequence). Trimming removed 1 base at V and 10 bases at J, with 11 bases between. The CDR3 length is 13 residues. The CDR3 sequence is CASSQVVGFEQFF. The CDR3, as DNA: TGTGCCAGCAGCCAAGTGGTGGGTTTCGAGCAGTTCTTC.

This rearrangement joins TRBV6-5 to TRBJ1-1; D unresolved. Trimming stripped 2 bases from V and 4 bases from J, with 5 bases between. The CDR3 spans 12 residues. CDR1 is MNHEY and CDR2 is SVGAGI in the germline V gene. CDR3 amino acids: CASSYVGTEAFF. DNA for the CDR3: TGTGCCAGCAGTTACGTTGGCACTGAAGCTTTCTTT.

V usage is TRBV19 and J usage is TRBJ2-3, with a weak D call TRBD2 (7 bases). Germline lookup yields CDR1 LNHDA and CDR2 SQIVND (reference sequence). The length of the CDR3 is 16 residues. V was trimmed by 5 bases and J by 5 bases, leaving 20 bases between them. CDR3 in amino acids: CASSPRFRGAGDTQYF. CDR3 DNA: TGTGCCAGTAGTCCCCGGTTTCGGGGGGCTGGAGATACGCAGTATTTT. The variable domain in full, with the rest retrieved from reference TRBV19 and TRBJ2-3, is DGGITQSPKYLFRKEGQNVTLSCEQNLNHDAMYWYRQDPGQGLRLIYYSQIVNDFQKGDIAEGYSVSREKKESFPLTVTSAQKNPTAFYLCASSPRFRGAGDTQYFGPGTRLTVL.

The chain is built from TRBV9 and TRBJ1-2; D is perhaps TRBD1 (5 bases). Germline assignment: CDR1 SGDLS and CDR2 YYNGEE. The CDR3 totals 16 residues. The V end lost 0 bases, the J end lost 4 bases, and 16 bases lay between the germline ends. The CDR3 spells CASSVGPGPRSYGYTF. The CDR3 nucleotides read TGTGCCAGCAGCGTAGGTCCGGGACCAAGAAGCTATGGCTACACCTTC.

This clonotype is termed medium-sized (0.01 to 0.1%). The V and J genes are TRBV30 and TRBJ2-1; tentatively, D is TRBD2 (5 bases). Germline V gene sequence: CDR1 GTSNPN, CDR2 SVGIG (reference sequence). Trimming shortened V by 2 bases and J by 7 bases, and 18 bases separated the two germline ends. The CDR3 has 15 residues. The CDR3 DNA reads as TGTGCCTGGAGTTCTGGAGGAGATCCTCGGAATGAGCAGTTCTTC. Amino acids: CAWSSGGDPRNEQFF.

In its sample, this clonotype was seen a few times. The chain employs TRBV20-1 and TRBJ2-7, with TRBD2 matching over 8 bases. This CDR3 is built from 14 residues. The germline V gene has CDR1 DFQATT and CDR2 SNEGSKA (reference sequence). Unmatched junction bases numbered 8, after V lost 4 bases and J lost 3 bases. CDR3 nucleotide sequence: TGCAGTGCTAATACGAGCGGGAGACGCTACGAGCAGTACTTC. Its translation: CSANTSGRRYEQYF.

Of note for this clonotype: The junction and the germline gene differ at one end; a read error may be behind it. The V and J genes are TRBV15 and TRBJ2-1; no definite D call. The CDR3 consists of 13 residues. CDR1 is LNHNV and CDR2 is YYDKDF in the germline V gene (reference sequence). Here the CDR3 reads CATSRESLNEQSF. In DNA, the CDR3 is TGTGCCACCAGCAGAGAATCCCTAAATGAGCAGTCCTTC.

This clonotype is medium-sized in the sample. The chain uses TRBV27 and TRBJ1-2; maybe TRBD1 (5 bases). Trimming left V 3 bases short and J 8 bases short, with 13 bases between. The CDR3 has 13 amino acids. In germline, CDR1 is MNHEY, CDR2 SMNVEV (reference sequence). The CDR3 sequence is CASSFRRGGGYTF. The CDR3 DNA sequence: TGTGCCAGCAGTTTTCGTCGGGGGGGAGGCTACACCTTC.

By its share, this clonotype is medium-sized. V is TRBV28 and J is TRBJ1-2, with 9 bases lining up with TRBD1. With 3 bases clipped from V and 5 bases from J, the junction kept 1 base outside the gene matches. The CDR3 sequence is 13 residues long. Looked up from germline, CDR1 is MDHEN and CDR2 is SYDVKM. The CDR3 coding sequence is TGTGCCAGCAGTTTGACAGGGGGGTATGGCTACACCTTC. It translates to CASSLTGGYGYTF.

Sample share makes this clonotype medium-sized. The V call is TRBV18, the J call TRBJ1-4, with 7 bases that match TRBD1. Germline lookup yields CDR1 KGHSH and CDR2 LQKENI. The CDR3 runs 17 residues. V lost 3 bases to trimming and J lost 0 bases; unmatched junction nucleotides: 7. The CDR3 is CASSPSGTAATNEKLFF. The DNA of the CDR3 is TGTGCCAGCTCACCGTCCGGGACAGCAGCAACTAATGAAAAACTGTTTTTT.

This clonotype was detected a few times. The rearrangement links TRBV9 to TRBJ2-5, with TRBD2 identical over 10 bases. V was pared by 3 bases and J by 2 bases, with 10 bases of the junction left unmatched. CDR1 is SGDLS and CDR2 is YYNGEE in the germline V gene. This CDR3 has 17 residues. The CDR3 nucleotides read TGTGCCAGCAGCGACTCAGCCGGGACTAGCGTTCAAGAGACCCAGTACTTC. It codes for CASSDSAGTSVQETQYF.